This TCR beta chain emerged from a study of Ad26.COV2.S vaccination and SARS-CoV-2 variants. Study details: In the study, Ad26.COV2.S was injected intramuscularly once, or twice 56 days apart.

Germline V gene data show CDR1 as SGHKS and CDR2 as YYEKEE (reference sequence). The ends lost 4 bases at V and 2 bases at J; junction bases unmatched: 4. There are 14 residues in the CDR3. Regarding this clone: The antigen remains unidentified.

Overall study results and limits: While placebo recipients had lower spike-specific TCR breadth, vaccine recipients had more. Responses of T cells in total may have been underestimated by the TCR breadth and depth analyses.

Treatment defined: around 19 received Ad26.COV2.S at low or high dose, single or two shots; 5 received placebo; per-sample allocation not given. Day 63 following the first vaccine or placebo injection was when the samples were taken. Expression of Wuhan-strain SARS-CoV-2 spike came from the Ad26 vector that formed the vaccine. The data were produced by immunoSEQ multiplex PCR, yet TCRdb's version contains in-frame clones alone and is incomplete. The sample has over 200,000 clones, around nine tenths seen once. The specimen comprised peripheral blood, sampled in a trial of Ad26.COV2.S vaccine versus placebo. The origin of this receptor is a person aged 18-65 years who received the Ad26.COV2.S COVID-19 vaccine or a placebo. V and J are TRBV5-5 and TRBJ1-2, with 8 bases fitting TRBD1. The CDR3 nucleotides read TGTGCCAGCAGCGGCGGGACAGGAAACTATGGCTACACCTTC. Protein: CASSGGTGNYGYTF.